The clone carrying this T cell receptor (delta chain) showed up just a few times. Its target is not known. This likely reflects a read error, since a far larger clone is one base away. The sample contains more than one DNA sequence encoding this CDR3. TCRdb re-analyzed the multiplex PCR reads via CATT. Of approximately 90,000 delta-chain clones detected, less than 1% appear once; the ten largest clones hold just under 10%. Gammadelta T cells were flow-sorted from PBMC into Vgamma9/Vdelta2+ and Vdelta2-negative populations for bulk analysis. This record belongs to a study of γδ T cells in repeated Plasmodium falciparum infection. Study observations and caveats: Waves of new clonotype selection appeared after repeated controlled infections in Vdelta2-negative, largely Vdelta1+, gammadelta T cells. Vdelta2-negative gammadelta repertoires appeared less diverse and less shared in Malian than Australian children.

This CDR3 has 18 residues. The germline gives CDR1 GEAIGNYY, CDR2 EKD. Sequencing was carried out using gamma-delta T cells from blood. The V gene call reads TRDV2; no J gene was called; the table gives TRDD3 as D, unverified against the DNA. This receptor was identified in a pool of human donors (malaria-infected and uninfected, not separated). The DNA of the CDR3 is TGTGCCTGTGACAAACTGGGGGACGACGCTTTGTACACCGATAAGCTCATCTTT. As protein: CACDKLGDDALYTDKLIF.